This T cell receptor (beta chain) was captured in a study of PD-1 blockade in classical Hodgkin lymphoma. Study information: Once every 2 weeks, patients received intravenous nivolumab at 3 mg/kg.

Germline CDR1 and CDR2: SEHNR and FQNEAQ (reference sequence). V lost 2 bases and J lost 6, with 4 bases in between. The CDR3 runs to 12 residues. Using immunoSEQ multiplex PCR, the repertoire was profiled, and TCRdb retains in-frame clones only, with some absent. The table records 8,500 to 13,000 clones, approximately 81% of them present only once. The study, taken as a whole, reports: Complete responders' baseline diversity resembled that of newly diagnosed patients. There was a significant rise in CD4+ TCR diversity by C4D1, with no such rise for CD8+.

The table lists this clone with a count of one. Its antigen remains unknown. The sample's time point: cycle 4 day 1 (C4D1), after less than 7 weeks of nivolumab. Every patient was affected by relapse after autologous stem cell transplantation, while exposure to brentuximab vedotin was not uniform. Thawed PBMCs were the source of CD4+ T cells, purified by magnetic negative selection. This specimen was CD4+ T cells from blood, taken before the fourth cycle of nivolumab. The TCR was taken from a human donor with classical Hodgkin lymphoma. J is TRBJ1-4 and V is TRBV7-9, with D unclear. The CDR3 protein is CASSLNDEKLFF. The CDR3 bases are TGTGCCAGCAGCTTAAACGATGAAAAACTGTTTTTT.